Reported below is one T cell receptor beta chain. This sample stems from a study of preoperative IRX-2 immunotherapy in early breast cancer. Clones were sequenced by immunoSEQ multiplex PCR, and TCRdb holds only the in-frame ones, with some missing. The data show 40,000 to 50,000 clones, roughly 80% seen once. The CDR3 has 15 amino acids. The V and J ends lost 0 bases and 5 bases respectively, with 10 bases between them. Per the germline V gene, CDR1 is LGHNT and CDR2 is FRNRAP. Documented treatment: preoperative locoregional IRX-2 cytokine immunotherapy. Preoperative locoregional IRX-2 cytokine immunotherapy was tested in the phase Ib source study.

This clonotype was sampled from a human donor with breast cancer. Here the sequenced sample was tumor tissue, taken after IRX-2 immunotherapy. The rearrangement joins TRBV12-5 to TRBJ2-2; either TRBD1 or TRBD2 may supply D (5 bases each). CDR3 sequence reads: CASGLVRWGTGELFF. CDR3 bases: TGTGCTAGTGGTTTGGTAAGGTGGGGGACCGGGGAGCTGTTTTTT. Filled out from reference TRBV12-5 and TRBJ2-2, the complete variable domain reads DARVTQTPRHKVTEMGQEVTMRCQPILGHNTVFWYRQTMMQGLELLAYFRNRAPLDDSGMPKDRFSAEMPDATLATLKIQPSEPRDSAVYFCASGLVRWGTGELFFGEGSRLTVL.